Listed here is a single T cell receptor (beta chain). Its antigen remains unknown. The germline V gene has CDR1 MNHEY and CDR2 SMNVEV (reference sequence). V shed 4 bases and J 4 bases; nucleotides not matched to a gene: 4. CDR3 length: 15 residues. The sample comes from a study of T cell repertoires in aging, cancer and after chemotherapy. As for the study in general: Chronic lymphocytic leukemia patients on fludarabine- or bendamustine-based regimens gave paired samples before and after chemotherapy. Study results and caveats: Healthy donors lost TCR diversity with age mainly through richness, cancer patients through richness and evenness. These repertoire data do not allow conclusions about immunological memory after chemotherapy.

TRB rearrangements spanning V, D and J were amplified using mixed TRB-A/B primers. TCRdb re-called the multiplex PCR reads with MiXCR, one entry per CDR3 protein. The sample includes approximately 1,800 distinct CDR3 sequences, about 28% seen only once; the top ten take about 72%. Amplification of TCR beta used genomic DNA extracted from peripheral blood. V is TRBV27 and J is TRBJ2-7; 13 bases are shared with TRBD2. The sample comprised blood. This TCR was recovered from a human donor with a blood cancer. The donor label of this sample is uncertain. DNA of the CDR3: TGTGCCAGCAGTTACCGGACTAGCGGGGGATACGAGCAGTACTTC. Translating gives CASSYRTSGGYEQYF.